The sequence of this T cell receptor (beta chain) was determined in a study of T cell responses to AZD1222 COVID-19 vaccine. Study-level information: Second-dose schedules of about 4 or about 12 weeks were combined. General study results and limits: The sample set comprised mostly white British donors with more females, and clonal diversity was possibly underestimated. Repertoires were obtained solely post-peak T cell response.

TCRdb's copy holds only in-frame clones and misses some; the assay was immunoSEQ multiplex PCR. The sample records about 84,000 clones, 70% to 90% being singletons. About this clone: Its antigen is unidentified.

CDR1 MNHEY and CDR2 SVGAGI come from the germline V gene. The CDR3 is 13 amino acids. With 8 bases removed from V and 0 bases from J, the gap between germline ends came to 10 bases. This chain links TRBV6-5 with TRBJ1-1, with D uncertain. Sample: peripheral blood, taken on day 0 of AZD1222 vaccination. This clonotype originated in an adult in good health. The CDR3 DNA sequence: TGTGCCAGCTCCCGGGGTATGAACACTGAAGCTTTCTTT. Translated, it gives CASSRGMNTEAFF.